This is a list of T cell receptor beta chains from one sample in a study of blood T cell repertoires in COVID-19. Method: immunoSEQ multiplex PCR; TCRdb's copy keeps in-frame clones and lacks some. The data show 130,000 to 150,000 clones, approximately 84% seen once. The sequenced material came from peripheral blood. Every receptor here comes from a human donor with acute or convalescent COVID-19. The donor label of this sample is uncertain. The CDR3 runs from the conserved cysteine through the conserved F or W. D genes are given only for firm matches. Expanded clones are given a class, and other clones once, few, many or no size at all.

j_gene,d_gene,abundance,v_gene,CDR3aa,CDR3nt
TRBJ2-3,-,-,TRBV7-3,CASPWQMADTQYF,TGTGCCAGTCCATGGCAGATGGCAGATACGCAGTATTTT
TRBJ1-4,-,-,TRBV7-9,CASSLETENEKLFF,TGTGCCAGCAGCTTAGAGACAGAAAATGAAAAACTGTTTTTT
TRBJ2-3,-,-,TRBV9,CASSVRQATDTQYF,TGTGCCAGCAGCGTCCGACAGGCCACAGATACGCAGTATTTT
TRBJ2-5,-,once,TRBV27,CASSHGILETQYF,TGTGCCAGCAGCCACGGGATCCTGGAGACCCAGTACTTC
TRBJ2-1,TRBD2,once,TRBV11-2,CASSTRTSGTITYNEQFF,TGTGCCAGCAGCACCCGGACTAGCGGGACTATTACCTACAATGAGCAGTTCTTC
TRBJ2-3,TRBD1,-,TRBV5-4,CASSFIAGQASTDTQYF,TGTGCCAGCAGCTTCATCGCGGGACAGGCTAGCACAGATACGCAGTATTTT
TRBJ2-5,TRBD1,few,TRBV5-6,CASSAPTGGQETQYF,TGTGCCAGCAGCGCACCGACAGGGGGTCAAGAGACCCAGTACTTC
TRBJ2-2,TRBD1,-,TRBV24-1,CATSEHRGGGELFF,TGTGCCACCAGTGAGCACAGGGGCGGTGGGGAGCTGTTTTTT
TRBJ2-3,-,-,TRBV7-8,CASSLAVQRQYF,TGTGCCAGCAGCTTAGCCGTACAAAGGCAGTATTTT
TRBJ2-5,-,-,TRBV6-5,CASSSPGETQYF,TGTGCCAGCAGTTCCCCGGGAGAGACCCAGTACTTC
TRBJ1-1,TRBD1,-,TRBV11-2,CASSTTTGGRTEAFF,TGTGCCAGCAGCACCACGACAGGGGGTAGGACTGAAGCTTTCTTT
TRBJ2-7,-,-,TRBV5-6,CASSLVAGGLYEQYF,TGTGCCAGCAGCTTGGTGGCAGGGGGGCTCTACGAGCAGTACTTC
TRBJ1-3,TRBD1,-,TRBV6-5,CASSTTGTGNTIYF,TGTGCCAGCAGTACGACAGGGACTGGAAACACCATATATTTT
TRBJ1-2,-,-,TRBV24-1,CATPSRTGKGGYTF,TGTGCCACCCCCTCCCGCACAGGAAAGGGCGGCTACACCTTC
TRBJ1-2,-,-,TRBV24-1,CATSGRQTGIRGYTF,TGTGCCACCAGTGGCCGCCAAACAGGGATTCGCGGCTACACCTTC
TRBJ2-5,-,once,TRBV30,CAWSLLEAQYF,TGTGCCTGGAGTCTTTTGGAGGCCCAGTACTTC
TRBJ1-4,TRBD1,-,TRBV29-1,CSAGDRINEKLFF,TGCAGCGCCGGGGACAGAATAAATGAAAAACTGTTTTTT
TRBJ1-1,-,-,TRBV10-3,CAIRGGPMNTEAFF,TGTGCCATCAGGGGAGGTCCCATGAACACTGAAGCTTTCTTT
TRBJ2-1,TRBD2,-,TRBV5-6,CASSLLGGGYNEQFF,TGTGCCAGCAGCTTACTTGGCGGGGGTTACAATGAGCAGTTCTTC
TRBJ2-7,TRBD1,-,TRBV11-2,CASSKGQGSYEQYF,TGTGCCAGCAGCAAAGGACAGGGCTCCTACGAGCAGTACTTC
TRBJ2-7,TRBD2,few,TRBV5-6,CASSLAGSGGVEQYF,TGTGCCAGCAGCTTGGCAGGTAGCGGGGGGGTCGAGCAGTACTTC
TRBJ2-3,-,-,TRBV7-9,CASSLTAPVDTQYF,TGTGCCAGCAGCTTGACTGCGCCAGTAGATACGCAGTATTTT
TRBJ2-1,-,-,TRBV3-1/TRBV3-2,CASSPNLGGAGNEQFF,TGTGCCAGCTCCCCGAACCTGGGGGGGGCCGGTAATGAGCAGTTCTTC
TRBJ1-1,-,-,TRBV18,CASSPIQGGGNTEAFF,TGTGCCAGCTCACCTATACAGGGTGGCGGGAACACTGAAGCTTTCTTT
TRBJ2-1,TRBD1,few,TRBV24-1,CATSGAWGQGSSNEQFF,TGTGCCACCAGTGGGGCTTGGGGACAGGGAAGTAGCAATGAGCAGTTCTTC
TRBJ2-1,TRBD1,-,TRBV30,CACLDRDRRYNEQFF,TGTGCCTGCCTCGACCGGGACAGGCGCTACAATGAGCAGTTCTTC
TRBJ1-4,-,-,TRBV11-2,CASSTVAGYNEKLFF,TGTGCCAGCAGCACCGTGGCAGGCTATAATGAAAAACTGTTTTTT
TRBJ1-2,TRBD1,-,TRBV7-2,CASSGGDRGGYGYTF,TGTGCCAGCAGCGGAGGGGACAGGGGAGGGTATGGCTACACCTTC
TRBJ2-2,TRBD1,once,TRBV4-2,CASSQEGTGINTGELFF,TGTGCCAGCAGCCAAGAGGGGACAGGCATTAACACCGGGGAGCTGTTTTTT
TRBJ2-1,-,few,TRBV19,CASSIELGAGSQFF,TGTGCCAGTAGTATAGAGTTAGGTGCAGGGTCGCAGTTCTTC
TRBJ2-3,TRBD2,-,TRBV27,CASSPAGSGRSSDTQYF,TGTGCCAGCAGTCCCGCCGGTAGCGGGAGGTCTTCAGATACGCAGTATTTT
TRBJ2-5,TRBD2,-,TRBV7-8,CASSPLRTRMAETQYF,TGTGCCAGCAGCCCACTAAGGACTAGAATGGCAGAGACCCAGTACTTC
TRBJ2-2,TRBD2,-,TRBV11-2,CASSVSASGGTGELFF,TGTGCCAGCAGCGTCTCCGCTAGCGGGGGCACCGGGGAGCTGTTTTTT
TRBJ2-5,-,-,TRBV27,CASSTRTAYQETQYF,TGTGCCAGCAGTACTAGGACCGCGTACCAAGAGACCCAGTACTTC
TRBJ2-4,-,-,TRBV4-2,CASSHATGEVNIQYF,TGTGCCAGCAGCCACGCGACAGGAGAGGTAAACATTCAGTACTTC
TRBJ2-3,-,-,TRBV2,CASSEARGGITTDTQYF,TGTGCCAGCAGTGAAGCGCGCGGCGGGATAACCACAGATACGCAGTATTTT
TRBJ1-3,-,-,TRBV9,CASSVVPDGGAGNTIYF,TGTGCCAGCAGCGTAGTGCCGGATGGCGGGGCCGGAAACACCATATATTTT
TRBJ1-2,TRBD1,-,TRBV3-1/TRBV3-2,CASSQMRGRNYGYTF,TGTGCCAGCAGCCAAATGAGGGGGCGCAACTATGGCTACACCTTC
TRBJ2-5,-,-,TRBV19,CASSIRELETQYF,TGTGCCAGTAGTATTCGGGAGTTGGAGACCCAGTACTTC
TRBJ2-1,TRBD2,few,TRBV5-1,CASLSGRANDEQFF,TGCGCCAGCCTTAGCGGGAGGGCCAACGATGAGCAGTTCTTC
TRBJ2-7,-,-,TRBV5-1,CASSPGQTPYEQYF,TGCGCCAGCAGCCCAGGACAGACCCCCTACGAGCAGTACTTC
TRBJ1-5,-,-,TRBV18,CASSLSGQPQHF,TGTGCCAGCTCCCTAAGCGGGCAGCCCCAGCATTTT
TRBJ2-1,-,-,TRBV3-1/TRBV3-2,CASRQTAYNEQFF,TGTGCCAGCAGGCAGACAGCATACAATGAGCAGTTCTTC
TRBJ1-3,TRBD1,-,TRBV19,CASTTGAYSGNTIYF,TGTGCCAGTACCACAGGGGCATACTCTGGAAACACCATATATTTT
TRBJ2-1,-,few,TRBV29-1,CSGDSHNEQFF,TGCAGCGGGGACTCCCACAATGAGCAGTTCTTC
TRBJ1-2,-,-,TRBV5-1,CASSLVGGGYTF,TGCGCCAGCAGCTTGGTTGGCGGGGGCTACACCTTC
TRBJ1-2,TRBD1,-,TRBV30,CAWSSDREVGGYTF,TGTGCCTGGAGTAGCGACAGGGAGGTGGGTGGCTACACCTTC
TRBJ1-1,-,few,TRBV19,CASSTGATEAFF,TGTGCCAGTAGCACTGGTGCTACTGAAGCTTTCTTT
TRBJ2-3,TRBD1,-,TRBV24-1,CATSDPGQGAVDTQYF,TGTGCCACCAGTGACCCCGGACAGGGGGCAGTGGATACGCAGTATTTT
TRBJ1-1,TRBD1,-,TRBV2,CASRGQGGTEAFF,TGTGCCAGCAGGGGACAGGGAGGCACTGAAGCTTTCTTT
TRBJ1-2,-,-,TRBV7-9,CASSLVLGVDYGYTF,TGTGCCAGCAGCTTAGTCTTGGGAGTGGACTATGGCTACACCTTC
TRBJ2-1,-,-,TRBV5-8,CASSWSAHGISYNEQFF,TGTGCCAGCAGCTGGTCCGCTCACGGTATATCCTACAATGAGCAGTTCTTC